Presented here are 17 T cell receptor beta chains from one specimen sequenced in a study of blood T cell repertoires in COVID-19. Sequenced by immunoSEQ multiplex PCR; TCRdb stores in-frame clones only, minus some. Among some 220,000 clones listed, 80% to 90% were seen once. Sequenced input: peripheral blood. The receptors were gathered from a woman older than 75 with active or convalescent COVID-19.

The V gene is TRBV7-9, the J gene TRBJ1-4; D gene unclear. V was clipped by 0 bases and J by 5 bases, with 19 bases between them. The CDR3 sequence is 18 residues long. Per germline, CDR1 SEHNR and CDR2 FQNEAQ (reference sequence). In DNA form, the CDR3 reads TGTGCCAGCAGCTTAGCGGAGAGGCCGTTCCCGGGGAATGAAAAACTGTTTTTT. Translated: CASSLAERPFPGNEKLFF. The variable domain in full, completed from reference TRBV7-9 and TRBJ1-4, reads DTGVSQNPRHKITKRGQNVTFRCDPISEHNRLYWYRQTLGQGPEFLTYFQNEAQLEKSRLLSDRFSAERPKGSFSTLEIQRTEQGDSAMYLCASSLAERPFPGNEKLFFGSGTQLSVL.

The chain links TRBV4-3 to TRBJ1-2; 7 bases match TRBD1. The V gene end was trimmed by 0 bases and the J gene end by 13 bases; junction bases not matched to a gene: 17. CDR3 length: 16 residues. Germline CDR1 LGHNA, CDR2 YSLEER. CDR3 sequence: CASSQDLSDRARGSTF. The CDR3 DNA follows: TGCGCCAGCAGCCAAGATTTGAGTGACAGGGCAAGGGGGAGCACCTTC.

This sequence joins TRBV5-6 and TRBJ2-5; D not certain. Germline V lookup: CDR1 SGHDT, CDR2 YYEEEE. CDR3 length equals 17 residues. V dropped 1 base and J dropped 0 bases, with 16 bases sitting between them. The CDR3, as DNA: TGTGCCAGCAGCTTGTTGACTCAGTTCTCGTACCAAGAGACCCAGTACTTC. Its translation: CASSLLTQFSYQETQYF.

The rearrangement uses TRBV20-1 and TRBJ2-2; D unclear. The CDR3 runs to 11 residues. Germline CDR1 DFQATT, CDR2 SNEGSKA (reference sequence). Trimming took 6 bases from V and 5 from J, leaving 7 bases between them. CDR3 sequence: CSATKTGELFF. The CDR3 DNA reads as TGCAGTGCCACTAAGACCGGGGAGCTGTTTTTT.

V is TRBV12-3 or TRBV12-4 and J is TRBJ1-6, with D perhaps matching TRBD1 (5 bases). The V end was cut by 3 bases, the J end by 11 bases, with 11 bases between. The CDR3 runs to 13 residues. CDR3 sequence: CASSLSRVTPLHF. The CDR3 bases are TGTGCCAGCAGTTTGTCCAGGGTAACACCCCTCCACTTT.

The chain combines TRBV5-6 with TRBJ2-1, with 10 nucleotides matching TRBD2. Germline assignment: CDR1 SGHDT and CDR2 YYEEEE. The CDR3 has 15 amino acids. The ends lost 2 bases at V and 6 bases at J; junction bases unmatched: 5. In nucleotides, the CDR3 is TGTGCCAGCAGCTTAGCGGGGGGGCTTCCCAATGAGCAGTTCTTC. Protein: CASSLAGGLPNEQFF.

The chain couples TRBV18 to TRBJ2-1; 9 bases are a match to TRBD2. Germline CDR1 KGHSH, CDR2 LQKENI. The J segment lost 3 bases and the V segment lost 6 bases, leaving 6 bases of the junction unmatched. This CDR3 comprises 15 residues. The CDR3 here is CASSLTSGYYNEQFF. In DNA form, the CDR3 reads TGTGCCAGCTCGTTGACTAGCGGCTACTACAATGAGCAGTTCTTC.

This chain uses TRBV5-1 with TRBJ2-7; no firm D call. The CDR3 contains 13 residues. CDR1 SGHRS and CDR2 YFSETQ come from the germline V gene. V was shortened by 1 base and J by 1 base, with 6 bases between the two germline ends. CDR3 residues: CASSLYQSYEQYF. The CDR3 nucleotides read TGCGCCAGCAGCTTGTATCAGTCCTACGAGCAGTACTTC. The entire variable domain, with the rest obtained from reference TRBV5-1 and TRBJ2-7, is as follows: KAGVTQTPRYLIKTRGQQVTLSCSPISGHRSVSWYQQTPGQGLQFLFEYFSETQRNKGNFPGRFSGRQFSNSRSEMNVSTLELGDSALYLCASSLYQSYEQYFGPGTRLTVT.

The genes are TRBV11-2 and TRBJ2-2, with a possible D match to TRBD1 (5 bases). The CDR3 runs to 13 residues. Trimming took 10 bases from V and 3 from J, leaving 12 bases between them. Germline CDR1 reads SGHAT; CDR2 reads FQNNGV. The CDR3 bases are TGTGCCACCCAAAGACAGTACACCGGGGAGCTGTTTTTT. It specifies CATQRQYTGELFF.

CDR3 in DNA: TGTGCCAGCAGCTTAGGACAGGGGACCTTCGGCTACACCTTC. Protein sequence: CASSLGQGTFGYTF. V is TRBV11-2 and J is TRBJ1-2; 8 bases match TRBD1. Per germline, CDR1 SGHAT and CDR2 FQNNGV. This CDR3 has 14 residues. J was trimmed by 8 bases and V by 1 base; bases with no gene match: 6.

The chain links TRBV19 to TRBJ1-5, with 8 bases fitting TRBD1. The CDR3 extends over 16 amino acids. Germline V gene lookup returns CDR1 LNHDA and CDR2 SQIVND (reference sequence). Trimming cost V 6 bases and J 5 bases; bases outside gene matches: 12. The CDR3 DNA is TGTGCCAGTAGGGGCCAAAAGGACAGGGAGTATCAGCCCCAGCATTTT. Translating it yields CASRGQKDREYQPQHF.

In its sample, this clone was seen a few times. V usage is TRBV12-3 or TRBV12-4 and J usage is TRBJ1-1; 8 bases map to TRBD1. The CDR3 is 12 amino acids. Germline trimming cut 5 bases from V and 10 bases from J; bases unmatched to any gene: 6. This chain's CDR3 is CASSPGGFGAFF. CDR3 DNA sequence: TGTGCCAGCAGTCCAGGGGGCTTCGGAGCTTTCTTT.

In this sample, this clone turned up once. CDR3: CASSKLGTSGRINTQYF. The DNA of the CDR3 is TGTGCCAGCAGCAAACTTGGGACTAGCGGGAGGATAAATACGCAGTATTTT. This chain connects TRBV3-1 (or the pseudogene TRBV3-2) to TRBJ2-3, with TRBD2 matching 15 bases. V trimming: 5 bases; J trimming: 7 bases; junction bases outside the gene matches: 10. The CDR3 is 17 residues long. Germline V gene data show CDR1 as LGHDT and CDR2 as YNNKEL (reference sequence).

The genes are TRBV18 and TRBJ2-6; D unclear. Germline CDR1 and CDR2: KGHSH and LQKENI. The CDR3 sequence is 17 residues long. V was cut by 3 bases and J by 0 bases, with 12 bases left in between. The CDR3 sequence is CASSPSRMNSGANVLTF. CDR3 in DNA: TGTGCCAGCTCACCTTCGCGGATGAACTCTGGGGCCAACGTCCTGACTTTC. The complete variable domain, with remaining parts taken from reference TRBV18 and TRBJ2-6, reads NAGVMQNPRHLVRRRGQEARLRCSPMKGHSHVYWYRQLPEEGLKFMVYLQKENIIDESGMPKERFSAEFPKEGPSILRIQQVVRGDSAAYFCASSPSRMNSGANVLTFGAGSRLTVL.

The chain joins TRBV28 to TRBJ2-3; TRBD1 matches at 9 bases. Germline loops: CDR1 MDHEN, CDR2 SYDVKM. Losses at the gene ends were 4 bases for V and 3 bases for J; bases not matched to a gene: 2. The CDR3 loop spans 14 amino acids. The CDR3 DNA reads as TGTGCCAGCAGTTACAGGGGGCCGACAGATACGCAGTATTTT. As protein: CASSYRGPTDTQYF. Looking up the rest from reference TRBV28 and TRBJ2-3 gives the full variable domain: DVKVTQSSRYLVKRTGEKVFLECVQDMDHENMFWYRQDPGLGLRLIYFSYDVKMKEKGDIPEGYSVSREKKERFSLILESASTNQTSMYLCASSYRGPTDTQYFGPGTRLTVL.

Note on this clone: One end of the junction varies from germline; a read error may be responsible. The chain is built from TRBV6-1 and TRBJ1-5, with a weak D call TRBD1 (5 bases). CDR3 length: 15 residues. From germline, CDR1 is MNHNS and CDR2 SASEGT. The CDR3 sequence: CASSEGRGSNQPQHF. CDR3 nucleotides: TGTGCCAGCAGCGAAGGCCGGGGGAGCAATCAGCCCCAGCATTTT.

CDR3 loop: CASSLPGVETQYF. CDR3 bases: TGTGCCAGCAGCTTGCCAGGGGTAGAGACCCAGTACTTC. This chain links TRBV5-4 with TRBJ2-5, with a possible D match to TRBD1 (6 bases). This CDR3 is built from 13 residues. Germline V lookup: CDR1 SGHNT, CDR2 YYREEE (reference sequence). Trimming shortened V by 1 base and J by 4 bases, and 8 bases separated the two germline ends.